Below, one TCR beta chain is given with its context. There are many counts of this clonotype. What antigen it recognizes has not been identified. No much larger clonotype is one base removed from it; base qualities were not supplied. As encoded in the germline V gene, CDR1 is SGHTA while CDR2 is FQGNSA. The CDR3 numbers 12 residues from cysteine through phenylalanine. The kept DNA is CDR3 alone, 36 bases in frame from the first base. V is reduced by 3 bases and J by 6 bases, leaving a spacing of 7 bases between them. The sample originates from a study of regulatory T cells in long-lasting Graves disease (dated by TCRdb to about 2021). As for the study more broadly: Antithyroid drugs had been taken for less than 3 months by newly diagnosed Graves' disease patients. A total of 35 or so samples were covered by TCR sequencing, comprising approximately 13 persistent and approximately 20 newly diagnosed Graves' disease patients. The study was registered as a clinical trial and conducted in China. Patients with persistent Graves' disease were compared with patients with newly diagnosed Graves' disease using TCR sequencing and RNA sequencing of peripheral blood.

What the authors observed across the whole study: Lower TCR Shannon entropy and fewer highly expanded clones were observed in persistent Graves' disease patients than in newly diagnosed patients, which suggested clonal expansion. TRBV28, TRBJ1-2 and TRBJ2-5 were preferentially used in persistent disease, while TRBV20-1 and TRBJ2-1 were favored in newly diagnosed disease. Persistent patients shared more public clonotypes among themselves (around 2,700) than newly diagnosed patients did (approximately 970). The authors acknowledged the small sample size as a limitation that may reduce accuracy. Because the primary lesion, thyroid tissue, could not be accessed, the study looked at peripheral blood alone. Only the TCR beta chain was sequenced and analyzed.

Sample time point, as interpreted from the label and publication: newly diagnosed GD, antithyroid drugs for less than 3 months. RNA was extracted from PBMCs in TRIzol for both TCR sequencing and RNA sequencing. The diagnosis of Graves' disease followed American Thyroid Association guidelines. Patients were recruited from an endocrinology department in Xi'an, China. Each patient gave approximately 10 milliliters of peripheral blood, collected in an EDTA anticoagulant tube. Ficoll Paque Plus density gradient separation was used to isolate PBMCs, and no further T cell sorting was performed. RNA quality was checked with an Agilent 2100 Bioanalyzer and agarose gel, and concentration with a NanoDrop 2000. The protocol used for the library was multiplex PCR. TCRdb lists the instrument as Illumina HiSeq 4000. To build TCR beta libraries, CDR3 regions were amplified by Arm-PCR using iRepertoire HTBI primers. Before sequencing, the PCR products went through gel purification. On the study's bioinformatics: A total of around 66 TRBV and 14 TRBJ segments were identified across samples and were used for gene usage analysis of CDR3 amino acid clonotypes. Filtered high-quality paired reads were merged into contigs using COPE and FqMerger. BLAST was used to align contigs to the IMGT TRBV, TRBD and TRBJ reference genes, and CDR3 was defined following IMGT. Any clonotype with a frequency above 0.1% was counted as a highly expanded clone. Repertoire diversity was measured by Shannon entropy, and V-J evenness by the Gini coefficient. Clonotypes shared by more than one individual were considered public. The public reads were run again by TCRdb, first through fastp at Q25 and then through MiXCR, and only productive beta chains were kept. Each record represents a unique CDR3 protein, reported with the most common genes and DNA among its rows. TCRdb, not the authors, supplied the V and J calls. This sample holds 300,000 to 450,000 distinct CDR3 sequences; around 15% were observed only once. About a fifth of the sample goes to the ten largest clones.

The clonotype comes from a female donor with Graves disease. The material was peripheral blood mononuclear cells (PBMCs), obtained at new diagnosis, from a patient treated with antithyroid drugs. The chain was built from TRBV7-2 and TRBJ2-3; the D gene is not confidently resolved. The nucleotide sequence is given as TGTGCCAGCAGCTTTATCGGGGATACGCAGTATTTT. Translated, it gives CASSFIGDTQYF.